These 30 T cell receptor beta chains were all obtained from the same sample, sequenced in a study of early T cells in non-severe SARS-CoV-2 infection. TCRdb reprocessed the 5' RACE reads via MiXCR and lists one record per CDR3 protein. The sample includes 45,000 to 60,000 distinct CDR3 sequences, roughly a tenth of them seen just once. Sequenced material: whole blood. These receptors were collected from an adult who was a healthcare worker with PCR-confirmed SARS-CoV-2 infection or an uninfected control (not recorded which).

This clonotype was recorded a few times. The chain links TRBV20-1 to TRBJ2-5; TRBD1 matches 10 bases. The CDR3 has 14 amino acids. The J segment lost 7 bases and the V segment lost 6 bases, leaving 11 bases of the junction unmatched. Germline V CDR1 and CDR2: DFQATT, SNEGSKA (reference sequence). In DNA form, the CDR3 reads TGCAGTGCGAAGACGGGACAGGGGATTGGGACCCAGTACTTC. It is translated as CSAKTGQGIGTQYF.

CDR3: CASSFPSGGASYNEQFF. For the CDR3, the DNA is TGTGCCAGCAGCTTCCCTAGCGGGGGGGCCTCCTACAATGAGCAGTTCTTC. The genes are TRBV7-6 and TRBJ2-1, with TRBD2 matching over 12 bases. V lost 3 bases, J lost 0 bases, and 3 bases stayed unmatched. Per the germline V gene, CDR1 is SGHVS and CDR2 is FNYEAQ. The CDR3 covers 17 residues.

The sample holds a few counts of this clonotype. The chain joins TRBV19 to TRBJ2-1; TRBD1 might be the D (5 bases). The CDR3 totals 14 residues. V was cut by 7 bases and J by 5 bases, with 15 bases left in between. Germline assignment: CDR1 LNHDA and CDR2 SQIVND (reference sequence). Here the CDR3 DNA reads TGTGCCAGTAAGTCGGGCAGGGCGAACAATGAGCAGTTCTTC. Translating gives CASKSGRANNEQFF.

The gene calls are TRBV2 and TRBJ2-6; D assignment may be TRBD1 or TRBD2 (5 bases each). This CDR3 is built from 16 residues. V lost 7 bases and J lost 0, with 13 bases in between. Germline lookup yields CDR1 SNHLY and CDR2 FYNNEI. CDR3 sequence (DNA): TGTGCCAGCAAGAGGGGATTAAACTCTGGGGCCAACGTCCTGACTTTC. Protein product: CASKRGLNSGANVLTF.

This clonotype was counted only a few times. The chain links TRBV4-1 to TRBJ1-4, with D possibly being TRBD1 (5 bases). The CDR3 totals 15 residues. CDR1 and CDR2 (germline): MGHRA, YSYEKL. Deletions cut 0 bases from V and 13 bases from J, with 18 bases between. In DNA, the CDR3 is TGCGCCAGCAGCCAAGATACGGGAGGGTACCAGGGACTGTTTTTT. Encoded protein: CASSQDTGGYQGLFF.

The rearrangement uses TRBV20-1 and TRBJ2-7; a weak D match, TRBD1 (6 bases). V was clipped by 3 bases and J by 1 base, with 13 bases between them. CDR3 length: 14 residues. The germline gives CDR1 DFQATT, CDR2 SNEGSKA (reference sequence). CDR3 in amino acids: CSARKGDRSYEQYF. As DNA, the CDR3 is TGCAGTGCTAGGAAGGGGGACCGTTCCTACGAGCAGTACTTC.

In its sample, this clonotype was seen a few times. The chain uses TRBV6-1 and TRBJ1-2; 7 bases line up with TRBD1. The CDR3 runs to 14 residues. After removal of 6 bases from V and 7 bases from J, the junction contained 11 bases not matched to a gene. CDR1 is MNHNS, CDR2 SASEGT, per germline. Here the CDR3 DNA reads TGTGCCAGCAGCTCTTTAAGACAGGGACGTGGCTACACCTTC. Translation: CASSSLRQGRGYTF.

The rearrangement joins TRBV5-1 to TRBJ2-2; D unclear. Germline CDR1 SGHRS, CDR2 YFSETQ. The germline V and J ends were trimmed by 0 bases and 6 bases, with 6 bases remaining between them. This CDR3 has 13 amino acids. The CDR3 DNA is TGCGCCAGCAGCTTGGTGGGCGCCGGGGAGCTGTTTTTT. Translation: CASSLVGAGELFF.

In this sample, this clonotype turned up many times. The CDR3 does not close with the conserved phenylalanine or tryptophan, likely indicating a read error. Written as DNA, the CDR3 is TGTGCCAGCAGCCTTGAGGGAACCGGGGAGCTGTTTTCT. Amino acids: CASSLEGTGELFS. The chain links TRBV7-9 to TRBJ2-2; D is possibly TRBD2 (5 bases). This CDR3 region has 13 residues. Germline V gene sequence: CDR1 SEHNR, CDR2 FQNEAQ (reference sequence). V lost 5 bases and J lost 5, with 9 bases in between.

This clonotype was observed many times. The CDR3 coding sequence is TGCAGTGCTAGGGGGGAAAGCAATCAGCCCCAGCATTTT. It yields the protein CSARGESNQPQHF. The V gene is TRBV20-1, the J gene TRBJ1-5, with D tentatively TRBD1 (5 bases). CDR1 and CDR2 from the germline V gene are DFQATT and SNEGSKA (reference sequence). The CDR3 contains 13 residues. Trimming removed 3 bases at V and 1 base at J, with 7 bases between.

A few counts support this clonotype. The rearrangement uses TRBV7-9 and TRBJ1-1, with a weak D call TRBD1 (5 bases). Germline V gives CDR1 SEHNR, CDR2 FQNEAQ (reference sequence). The CDR3 loop spans 14 amino acids. Trimming removed 1 base from V and 10 bases from J, with 16 bases in between. The CDR3 DNA sequence: TGTGCCAGCAGCTTAGAGGGGAAGGCACCGGGAGCTTTCTTT. Its protein product is CASSLEGKAPGAFF. Variable domain in full (rest from reference TRBV7-9 and TRBJ1-1): DTGVSQNPRHKITKRGQNVTFRCDPISEHNRLYWYRQTLGQGPEFLTYFQNEAQLEKSRLLSDRFSAERPKGSFSTLEIQRTEQGDSAMYLCASSLEGKAPGAFFGQGTRLTVV.

The genes are TRBV12-3 or TRBV12-4 and TRBJ2-3, with TRBD2 matching over 8 bases. The V gene end was trimmed by 5 bases and the J gene end by 3 bases; junction bases not matched to a gene: 10. The CDR3 is 16 amino acids. This chain's CDR3 is CASSPGVAGSTDTQYF. DNA for the CDR3: TGTGCCAGCAGTCCCGGGGTAGCGGGGTCAACAGATACGCAGTATTTT.

This chain uses TRBV27 with TRBJ2-1; 9 bases are a match to TRBD1. The CDR3 runs 13 residues. The ends lost 6 bases at V and 8 bases at J; junction bases unmatched: 5. The germline V gene has CDR1 MNHEY and CDR2 SMNVEV (reference sequence). The CDR3 spells CASRDRGQDEQFF. In DNA, the CDR3 is TGTGCCAGCAGGGACAGGGGTCAGGATGAGCAGTTCTTC.

This clonotype has at least ten counts. The gene calls are TRBV5-1 and TRBJ1-1; tentatively, D is TRBD1 (6 bases). The CDR3 totals 14 residues. Per germline, CDR1 SGHRS and CDR2 YFSETQ. V was trimmed by 1 base and J by 2 bases, leaving 9 bases between them. CDR3 in amino acids: CASSLKGENTEAFF. In nucleotides, the CDR3 is TGCGCCAGCAGCTTGAAGGGGGAAAACACTGAAGCTTTCTTT. Full variable domain (outside the CDR3, taken from reference TRBV5-1 and TRBJ1-1): KAGVTQTPRYLIKTRGQQVTLSCSPISGHRSVSWYQQTPGQGLQFLFEYFSETQRNKGNFPGRFSGRQFSNSRSEMNVSTLELGDSALYLCASSLKGENTEAFFGQGTRLTVV.

This rearrangement joins TRBV6-2 or TRBV6-3 to TRBJ2-2; D is perhaps TRBD2 (6 bases). The length of the CDR3 is 15 residues. The germline gives CDR1 MNHEY, CDR2 SVGEGT. Trimming took off 6 bases at V and 5 bases at J, with 16 bases between the two ends. This CDR3 is CASSPRARGTGELFF. CDR3 sequence (DNA): TGTGCCAGCAGCCCTCGGGCCCGGGGGACCGGGGAGCTGTTTTTT.

This clonotype was picked up a small number of times. CDR3 amino acids: CAISEQMTGDAEAFF. The CDR3 bases are TGTGCCATCAGTGAGCAGATGACAGGGGACGCTGAAGCTTTCTTT. V and J are TRBV10-3 and TRBJ1-1, with 8 bases matching TRBD1. CDR3 length: 15 amino acids. The trim removed 2 bases at V and 6 bases at J, leaving 8 bases unmatched. Germline values: CDR1 ENHRY, CDR2 SYGVKD.

This clonotype was counted a few times. The CDR3 loop is CSVGQGDYEQYF. Here the CDR3 DNA reads TGCAGCGTCGGACAGGGGGACTACGAGCAGTACTTC. The J gene is TRBJ2-7, the V gene TRBV29-1, with TRBD1 identical over 10 bases. Germline values: CDR1 SQVTM, CDR2 ANQGSEA. With V trimmed by 6 bases and J by 3 bases, 2 bases remained unmatched. The CDR3 totals 12 residues.

This clonotype appeared many times. This chain joins TRBV7-8 and TRBJ1-1, with a possible D match to TRBD1 (5 bases). The CDR3 is 14 residues long. Germline values: CDR1 SGHVS, CDR2 FQNEAQ. Trimming took 2 bases from V and 4 from J, leaving 11 bases between them. The DNA of the CDR3 is TGTGCCAGCAGCTTACGGGGCCTGGGCACTGAAGCTTTCTTT. This gives the protein CASSLRGLGTEAFF.

This clonotype appeared a few times. The chain is built from TRBV7-2 and TRBJ1-3, with TRBD1 as a possible D gene (6 bases). Germline V gene sequence: CDR1 SGHTA, CDR2 FQGNSA. The V and J ends lost 1 base and 1 base respectively, with 11 bases between them. This CDR3 region has 16 residues. The CDR3 here is CASSLGPGESGNTIYF. The CDR3 DNA follows: TGTGCCAGCAGCTTAGGGCCAGGGGAGTCTGGAAACACCATATATTTT.

The V and J genes are TRBV7-9 and TRBJ1-4; possible D gene TRBD1, 5 bases. Germline V CDR1 and CDR2: SEHNR, FQNEAQ (reference sequence). The CDR3 has 13 residues. With 11 bases removed from V and 7 bases from J, the gap between germline ends came to 17 bases. The CDR3 coding sequence is TGTGCCTCCGCAGGGATCAACGCTGAAAAACTGTTTTTT. It yields the protein CASAGINAEKLFF.

This chain links TRBV19 with TRBJ2-1; possibly TRBD1 or TRBD2 for D (5 bases each). This CDR3 contains 13 residues. Germline loops: CDR1 LNHDA, CDR2 SQIVND (reference sequence). The V and J ends lost 10 bases and 6 bases respectively, with 16 bases between them. The CDR3 sequence is CANTPRGRNEQFF. DNA of the CDR3: TGTGCCAACACTCCTCGGGGACGCAATGAGCAGTTCTTC.

This clonotype was seen once. DNA for the CDR3: TGCAGCGCTGGACAGGTTGCAGATACGCAGTATTTT. Protein product: CSAGQVADTQYF. The chain has TRBV29-1 and TRBJ2-3, with TRBD1 identical over 7 bases. The germline V gene encodes CDR1 SQVTM and CDR2 ANQGSEA. The V and J ends lost 7 bases and 4 bases, in that order; junction bases with no gene match: 5. The CDR3 extends over 12 amino acids.

In this sample, this clonotype turned up a few times. The V gene is TRBV11-2, the J gene TRBJ2-5; D is possibly TRBD2 (5 bases). Germline CDR1 SGHAT, CDR2 FQNNGV. Trimming left V 4 bases short and J 2 bases short, with 17 bases between. The CDR3 extends over 16 amino acids. In DNA form, the CDR3 reads TGTGCCAGCAGCTCCCATCCCCGAGGGTTACAAGAGACCCAGTACTTC. Residues: CASSSHPRGLQETQYF.

This clonotype has more than one count but fewer than ten. This rearrangement joins TRBV30 to TRBJ1-5, with TRBD1 as a possible D gene (5 bases). This CDR3 comprises 13 residues. The germline CDR1 and CDR2 sequences are GTSNPN and SVGIG (reference sequence). V lost 5 bases and J lost 2, with 10 bases in between. The CDR3 bases are TGTGCCTGGTCGGGACGGGGCAATCAGCCCCAGCATTTT. Protein product: CAWSGRGNQPQHF.

This clonotype has ten or more counts. The chain joins TRBV2 to TRBJ2-2, with D possibly TRBD1 on 5 matching bases. The CDR3 has 14 amino acids. The ends were cut back, 6 bases at V and 3 bases at J, with 11 bases in the middle. Germline CDR1 and CDR2: SNHLY and FYNNEI. The CDR3 here is CASSLLTDTGELFF. The CDR3 region has the DNA TGTGCCAGCAGCTTATTGACAGACACCGGGGAGCTGTTTTTT.

This clonotype was seen at least ten times. The V call is TRBV20-1, the J call TRBJ2-5, with D perhaps being TRBD1 or TRBD2 (5 bases each). V was pared by 3 bases and J by 1 base, with 18 bases between. CDR3 length equals 16 residues. Germline lookup yields CDR1 DFQATT and CDR2 SNEGSKA (reference sequence). The CDR3 nucleotides are TGCAGTGCTAGGAGGGGTTTGGGATCGACCCAAGAGACCCAGTACTTC. Translated: CSARRGLGSTQETQYF.

Written as DNA, the CDR3 is TGTGCCAGCACCAAGGGCTATACGCAGTATTTT. Amino acids: CASTKGYTQYF. This sequence joins TRBV6-2 or TRBV6-3 and TRBJ2-3; D call uncertain. Germline CDR1 is MNHEY and CDR2 is SVGEGT. The CDR3 extends over 11 amino acids. Trimming removed 7 bases at V and 7 bases at J, with 9 bases between.

In this sample, this clonotype turned up a few times. The chain couples TRBV7-2 to TRBJ2-7; D is perhaps TRBD1 or TRBD2 (5 bases each). This CDR3 spans 13 amino acids. Looked up from germline, CDR1 is SGHTA and CDR2 is FQGNSA. V was trimmed by 5 bases and J by 7 bases, leaving 15 bases between them. The DNA of the CDR3 is TGTGCCAGCAGCCCGGGGACCCCGGGGGAGCAGTACTTC. It specifies CASSPGTPGEQYF.

The chain couples TRBV9 to TRBJ2-1; TRBD2 agrees at 12 bases. With 3 bases clipped from V and 8 bases from J, the junction kept 6 bases outside the gene matches. The germline V gene has CDR1 SGDLS and CDR2 YYNGEE. This CDR3 comprises 15 residues. This chain's CDR3 is CASSATSGGTDEQFF. CDR3 bases: TGTGCCAGCAGCGCAACTAGCGGGGGGACCGATGAGCAGTTCTTC.

V and J are TRBV6-1 and TRBJ2-5; D perhaps matches TRBD2 (6 bases). Germline V CDR1 and CDR2: MNHNS, SASEGT. This CDR3 is 16 amino acids long. Trimming removed 7 bases at V and 0 bases at J, with 18 bases between. Here the CDR3 reads CASTPSGGWYQETQYF. CDR3 bases: TGTGCCAGCACCCCTAGTGGGGGGTGGTACCAAGAGACCCAGTACTTC.